The 30 T cell receptor beta chains in this list originate from one sample, sequenced in a study of cytomegalovirus exposure and HLA in healthy donors. This PCR relied on a set of 60 Vbeta primers and 13 Jbeta primers. The data were produced by immunoSEQ multiplex PCR, yet TCRdb's version contains in-frame clones alone and is incomplete. This sample has approximately 93,000 clones, with approximately 75% found just once. Sample: PBMCs. Receptor source: a woman in her 40s in good health and CMV-seronegative.

This clone came up many times. The rearrangement joins TRBV6-5 to TRBJ1-1; the D is unclear. This CDR3 is 12 amino acids long. V dropped 0 bases and J dropped 7 bases, with 6 bases sitting between them. Germline CDR1 reads MNHEY; CDR2 reads SVGAGI. The CDR3, as DNA: TGTGCCAGCAGTTACTCGGGAGATGAAGCTTTCTTT. As protein: CASSYSGDEAFF.

The chain has TRBV4-3 and TRBJ1-2; a weak D match, TRBD1 (5 bases). There are 15 residues in the CDR3. V gave up 0 bases and J gave up 3 bases, with 11 bases separating them. The germline V gene has CDR1 LGHNA and CDR2 YSLEER. The CDR3 sequence is CASSQDRGADYGYTF. CDR3 sequence (DNA): TGCGCCAGCAGCCAAGATAGGGGCGCGGACTATGGCTACACCTTC.

Only a few counts were recorded for this clone. This chain connects TRBV28 to TRBJ2-7; D gene uncertain. The CDR3 has 16 amino acids. V was trimmed by 5 bases and J by 3 bases, leaving 20 bases between them. The germline V gene has CDR1 MDHEN and CDR2 SYDVKM. CDR3 sequence: CASSGSGSPMYYEQYF. CDR3 nucleotide sequence: TGTGCCAGCAGTGGATCGGGTTCTCCGATGTACTACGAGCAGTACTTC.

The J gene is TRBJ2-7, the V gene TRBV30, with TRBD1 matching over 11 bases. Germline V gives CDR1 GTSNPN, CDR2 SVGIG (reference sequence). This CDR3 region has 15 residues. The V gene end was trimmed by 1 base and the J gene end by 3 bases; junction bases not matched to a gene: 5. The CDR3 sequence is CAWSGRDRGYYEQYF. In DNA, the CDR3 is TGTGCCTGGAGTGGCCGGGACAGGGGGTACTACGAGCAGTACTTC.

This chain links TRBV6-1 with TRBJ1-2; 10 bases align to TRBD1. J was trimmed by 4 bases and V by 8 bases; bases with no gene match: 10. This CDR3 is built from 15 residues. Germline V gene data show CDR1 as MNHNS and CDR2 as SASEGT. Here the CDR3 DNA reads TGTGCCAGCCTTGCAAGGGACAGGGGCGCCTATGGCTACACCTTC. This gives the protein CASLARDRGAYGYTF.

The chain carries TRBV4-1 and TRBJ2-2; TRBD1 matches 10 bases. Unmatched junction bases numbered 7, after V lost 0 bases and J lost 9 bases. There are 16 residues in the CDR3. Germline assignment: CDR1 MGHRA and CDR2 YSYEKL. CDR3 sequence reads: CASSQDRDRGVRELFF. CDR3 DNA sequence: TGCGCCAGCAGCCAAGACCGGGACAGGGGAGTCCGGGAGCTGTTTTTT.

This clone was detected once. The J gene is TRBJ1-2, the V gene TRBV5-1; D is possibly TRBD1 (5 bases). V was shortened by 4 bases and J by 1 base, with 8 bases between the two germline ends. The CDR3 spans 13 residues. The germline CDR1 and CDR2 sequences are SGHRS and YFSETQ. The CDR3 DNA sequence: TGCGCCAGCAGCCCAGGGATTAACTATGGCTACACCTTC. Protein: CASSPGINYGYTF.

This chain uses TRBV9 with TRBJ1-2; D ambiguous. The V end was cut by 0 bases, the J end by 4 bases, with 10 bases between. Germline CDR1 is SGDLS and CDR2 is YYNGEE. The CDR3 sequence is 14 residues long. This chain's CDR3 is CASSVVGGPYGYTF. CDR3 DNA sequence: TGTGCCAGCAGCGTAGTTGGAGGACCCTATGGCTACACCTTC.

The gene calls are TRBV2 and TRBJ1-1, with TRBD1 identical over 10 bases. CDR3 length: 13 residues. V lost 5 bases and J lost 5; bases outside the gene matches: 2. Per germline, CDR1 SNHLY and CDR2 FYNNEI. The CDR3 is CASSRQGATEAFF. As DNA, the CDR3 is TGTGCCAGCAGTCGACAGGGGGCAACTGAAGCTTTCTTT.

The rearrangement joins TRBV5-1 to TRBJ2-3; 8 bases fit TRBD1. Germline trimming cut 4 bases from V and 1 base from J; bases unmatched to any gene: 23. Germline CDR1 is SGHRS and CDR2 is YFSETQ. This CDR3 region has 21 residues. This CDR3 is CASSDPYTPGQAALRTDTQYF. CDR3 nucleotide sequence: TGCGCCAGCAGCGATCCCTATACCCCGGGACAGGCCGCACTCCGCACAGATACGCAGTATTTT.

The V call is TRBV30, the J call TRBJ2-7, with 9 bases lining up with TRBD1. V was clipped by 1 base and J by 4 bases; unmatched bases: 8. The germline V gene has CDR1 GTSNPN and CDR2 SVGIG (reference sequence). The CDR3 runs 15 residues. The CDR3 is CAWSAPGQGRYEQYF. DNA for the CDR3: TGTGCCTGGAGTGCGCCCGGACAGGGGCGGTACGAGCAGTACTTC.

CDR3 sequence reads: CASSGRGAPPTDTQYF. For the CDR3, the DNA is TGCGCCAGCAGCGGACGGGGGGCCCCTCCCACAGATACGCAGTATTTT. The V and J genes are TRBV5-1 and TRBJ2-3, with D possibly matching TRBD2 (7 bases). V lost 4 bases, J lost 2 bases, and 17 bases lay in between. Germline V lookup: CDR1 SGHRS, CDR2 YFSETQ. The CDR3 spans 16 residues.

The V call is TRBV9, the J call TRBJ2-1, with D unresolved. The ends were cut back, 4 bases at V and 4 bases at J, with 6 bases in the middle. The CDR3 length is 12 residues. The germline V gene encodes CDR1 SGDLS and CDR2 YYNGEE. Written as DNA, the CDR3 is TGTGCCAGCAGCCCACAATACAATGAGCAGTTCTTC. It translates to CASSPQYNEQFF.

The chain employs TRBV10-3 and TRBJ2-5; D call uncertain. V dropped 10 bases and J dropped 3 bases, with 12 bases sitting between them. The CDR3 runs 12 residues. Germline CDR1 is ENHRY and CDR2 is SYGVKD. This chain's CDR3 is CATRREKETQYF. CDR3 in DNA: TGTGCCACACGTCGTGAGAAAGAGACCCAGTACTTC.

The chain has TRBV13 and TRBJ2-2; 8 nucleotides align to TRBD2. Germline lookup yields CDR1 PRHDT and CDR2 FYEKMQ (reference sequence). Losses at the gene ends were 0 bases for V and 6 bases for J; bases not matched to a gene: 6. The CDR3 loop spans 16 amino acids. The chain's CDR3 is CASSLGGTSRPGELFF. CDR3 in DNA: TGTGCCAGCAGCTTAGGCGGGACTAGTCGGCCCGGGGAGCTGTTTTTT.

J is TRBJ2-5 and V is TRBV7-9, with D tentatively TRBD2 (5 bases). The CDR3 extends over 16 amino acids. V lost 1 base and J lost 2, with 14 bases in between. Germline V gene lookup returns CDR1 SEHNR and CDR2 FQNEAQ (reference sequence). CDR3 nucleotides: TGTGCCAGCAGCTTAGGTAGCCGGGGAGTACAAGAGACCCAGTACTTC. Amino acids: CASSLGSRGVQETQYF.

The rearrangement links TRBV29-1 to TRBJ1-5, with TRBD1 identical over 7 bases. With V trimmed by 7 bases and J by 3 bases, 3 bases remained unmatched. Per the germline V gene, CDR1 is SQVTM and CDR2 is ANQGSEA. This CDR3 is built from 12 residues. For the CDR3, the DNA is TGCAGCGCGGGGACAGACAATCAGCCCCAGCATTTT. Translation gives CSAGTDNQPQHF.

The rearrangement uses TRBV12-5 and TRBJ2-7; 10 bases line up with TRBD1. Germline V gene data show CDR1 as LGHNT and CDR2 as FRNRAP. The CDR3 is 16 amino acids. The junction had 10 bases not matched to a gene; V was cut back by 5 bases and J by 3 bases. The CDR3 loop is CASGKLPTGGFYEQYF. The CDR3 coding sequence is TGTGCTAGTGGTAAACTCCCGACAGGGGGCTTCTACGAGCAGTACTTC.

The chain is built from TRBV18 and TRBJ2-1, with 9 bases matching TRBD1. V was clipped by 3 bases and J by 4 bases; unmatched bases: 10. Looked up from germline, CDR1 is KGHSH and CDR2 is LQKENI. CDR3 length: 17 residues. The CDR3 nucleotides read TGTGCCAGCTCACCCCTCGGGACAGGGTCAGGATACAATGAGCAGTTCTTC. Translating it yields CASSPLGTGSGYNEQFF.

The chain has TRBV12-5 and TRBJ1-4, with D uncertain. The germline V gene has CDR1 LGHNT and CDR2 FRNRAP. The CDR3 runs 12 residues. Trimming pared 5 bases from V and 7 bases from J, leaving 8 bases between. Written as DNA, the CDR3 is TGTGCTAGTGGTAGCACCACTGAAAAACTGTTTTTT. Translating gives CASGSTTEKLFF.

V gene TRBV7-3 combines with J gene TRBJ2-1; possible D gene TRBD2, 6 bases. The CDR3 runs 15 residues. V was clipped by 5 bases and J by 7 bases, with 18 bases between them. Germline CDR1 is SGHTA and CDR2 is FQGTGA. The CDR3 sequence is CASSKLATALNEQFF. The CDR3, as DNA: TGTGCCAGCAGCAAACTAGCAACGGCTTTGAATGAGCAGTTCTTC.

This rearrangement joins TRBV29-1 to TRBJ1-5; TRBD1 might be the D (5 bases). V was pared by 6 bases and J by 0 bases, with 12 bases between. The CDR3 has 14 residues. Germline V CDR1 and CDR2: SQVTM, ANQGSEA. DNA for the CDR3: TGCAGCGTGCGGGGCCGGGGTAGCAATCAGCCCCAGCATTTT. Encoded protein: CSVRGRGSNQPQHF.

This chain joins TRBV5-1 and TRBJ1-3; no reliable D call. V dropped 0 bases and J dropped 1 base, with 5 bases sitting between them. The CDR3 spans 14 residues. CDR1 is SGHRS, CDR2 YFSETQ, per germline. The CDR3 nucleotides are TGCGCCAGCAGCTTGGTATCGTCTGGAAACACCATATATTTT. Translation gives CASSLVSSGNTIYF.

J is TRBJ2-5 and V is TRBV18; no firm D call. Per germline, CDR1 KGHSH and CDR2 LQKENI. V dropped 3 bases and J dropped 5 bases, with 10 bases sitting between them. CDR3 length equals 13 residues. CDR3 sequence: CASSPHGPETQYF. The DNA for the CDR3 is TGTGCCAGCTCACCCCACGGTCCTGAGACCCAGTACTTC.

CDR3 region: CASSLGKGANNEKLFF. The CDR3 DNA sequence: TGCGCCAGCAGCTTGGGCAAAGGGGCGAATAACGAAAAACTGTTTTTT. The chain couples TRBV5-1 to TRBJ1-4; possible D gene TRBD1, 5 bases. V was clipped by 0 bases and J by 8 bases, with 17 bases between them. Germline lookup yields CDR1 SGHRS and CDR2 YFSETQ. The CDR3 runs 16 residues.

The sample holds one count of this clone. The V call is TRBV6-5, the J call TRBJ1-2; D call uncertain. This CDR3 spans 13 amino acids. Trimming took off 8 bases at V and 0 bases at J, with 10 bases between the two ends. Germline-derived CDR1 and CDR2 are MNHEY and SVGAGI. CDR3 DNA: TGTGCCAGCGCCAGGAGGGCTAACTATGGCTACACCTTC. Translated: CASARRANYGYTF.

The DNA of the CDR3 is TGTGCCAGCAGTTTATCCCCTGGACATAAGAAGTTCTTC. As protein: CASSLSPGHKKFF. The chain employs TRBV28 and TRBJ2-1; D is perhaps TRBD1 (5 bases). The length of the CDR3 is 13 residues. V lost 1 base, J lost 14 bases, and 15 bases lay in between. In germline, CDR1 is MDHEN, CDR2 SYDVKM.

J is TRBJ2-3 and V is TRBV5-1; 8 bases are a match to TRBD2. Germline CDR1 and CDR2: SGHRS and YFSETQ. The CDR3 totals 14 residues. The J segment lost 5 bases and the V segment lost 3 bases, leaving 5 bases of the junction unmatched. CDR3 sequence: CASSSGGAGDTQYF. In nucleotides, the CDR3 is TGCGCCAGCAGCTCCGGGGGGGCTGGAGATACGCAGTATTTT.

This clone was seen a few times. The chain uses TRBV12-5 and TRBJ1-1, with TRBD1 matching 7 bases. The V gene's germline CDR1 is LGHNT and CDR2 FRNRAP. The CDR3 has 14 amino acids. J lost 0 bases, V lost 6 bases, and 4 bases had no gene match. In DNA form, the CDR3 reads TGTGCTAGTGGACCGACAGGGATGAACACTGAAGCTTTCTTT. Encoded protein: CASGPTGMNTEAFF. Looking up the rest from reference TRBV12-5 and TRBJ1-1 gives the full variable domain: DARVTQTPRHKVTEMGQEVTMRCQPILGHNTVFWYRQTMMQGLELLAYFRNRAPLDDSGMPKDRFSAEMPDATLATLKIQPSEPRDSAVYFCASGPTGMNTEAFFGQGTRLTVV.

The gene calls are TRBV6-1 and TRBJ2-1; 9 nucleotides match TRBD1. This CDR3 has 14 amino acids. Germline CDR1 reads MNHNS; CDR2 reads SASEGT. V dropped 2 bases and J dropped 12; count of bases not matched to a gene: 8. The CDR3 DNA reads as TGTGCCAGCAGTGAAAGGGACAGGGAGAAGGGGCAGTTCTTC. This encodes CASSERDREKGQFF.